The 27 T cell receptor beta chains below all came from one sample that was sequenced in a study of blood T cell repertoires in COVID-19. TCRdb keeps only in-frame clones here, not all; method: immunoSEQ multiplex PCR. The top ten hold approximately 5% of the sample, which has some 370,000 clones, 80% to 85% seen once. Specimen: PBMCs or T cells enriched from blood (not recorded which). These receptors all stem from a woman aged 50 to 65 who had recovered from COVID-19.

Note on this clone: In the same sample, other DNA sequences code for this CDR3. The CDR3: CAWGHSGNTIYF. DNA of the CDR3: TGTGCCTGGGGCCACTCTGGAAACACCATATATTTT. The rearrangement links TRBV30 to TRBJ1-3, with no clear D. The germline V gene encodes CDR1 GTSNPN and CDR2 SVGIG (reference sequence). Trimming pared 5 bases from V and 0 bases from J, leaving 5 bases between. CDR3 length equals 12 residues.

The V and J genes are TRBV30 and TRBJ2-5; D may be TRBD1 (6 bases). V was shortened by 5 bases and J by 4 bases, with 17 bases between the two germline ends. The CDR3 is 14 amino acids. The germline V gene encodes CDR1 GTSNPN and CDR2 SVGIG (reference sequence). The CDR3 DNA reads as TGTGCCTGGGCTCACAGGGTTAATCGAGAGACCCAGTACTTC. Protein sequence: CAWAHRVNRETQYF.

With regard to this clone: This CDR3 fails to terminate in the conserved phenylalanine or tryptophan, so it likely reflects a read error. Because the CDR3's place on the DNA is in doubt, the DNA is left out and the CDR3 is given as listed by TCRdb. V gene TRBV19 combines with J gene TRBJ1-6; the D call of TRBD1 is as the table states it, not checked on the DNA. The CDR3 extends over 8 residues, inclusive of both ends. Germline values: CDR1 LNHDA, CDR2 SQIVND (reference sequence). This CDR3 reads CASSMVGQ.

J is TRBJ2-5 and V is TRBV12-3 or TRBV12-4; 7 bases match TRBD2. J lost 6 bases, V lost 3 bases, and 4 bases had no gene match. The CDR3 spans 13 residues. CDR3 sequence reads: CASSFSGMKTQYF. For the CDR3, the DNA is TGTGCCAGCAGTTTCAGCGGGATGAAGACCCAGTACTTC.

The chain links TRBV20-1 to TRBJ2-3, with unresolved D. This CDR3 comprises 11 residues. CDR1 is DFQATT and CDR2 is SNEGSKA in the germline V gene (reference sequence). The V end was cut by 6 bases, the J end by 5 bases, with 9 bases between. For the CDR3, the DNA is TGCAGTGCCAGACGAGTAGATACGCAGTATTTT. This translates into CSARRVDTQYF.

The V call is TRBV4-2, the J call TRBJ2-1, with 15 bases fitting TRBD2. The CDR3 covers 17 residues. Trimming at V came to 4 bases and at J to 7 bases, leaving 8 bases not matched to a gene. Germline-derived CDR1 and CDR2 are LGHNA and YNFKEQ. For the CDR3, the DNA is TGTGCCAGCAGCCTTACGACCGGACTAGCGGGAGGGAATGAGCAGTTCTTC. Protein product: CASSLTTGLAGGNEQFF.

On this clone: The same CDR3 is also encoded by other DNA sequences in this sample. This chain joins TRBV29-1 and TRBJ1-2, with 9 positions matching TRBD1. The germline gives CDR1 SQVTM, CDR2 ANQGSEA. The CDR3 loop spans 13 amino acids. The J segment lost 4 bases and the V segment lost 6 bases, leaving 6 bases of the junction unmatched. Written as DNA, the CDR3 is TGCAGCGTGGCTGACAGGGGGGGCTATGGCTACACCTTC. Translation: CSVADRGGYGYTF.

The table lists this clone with a few counts. V usage is TRBV5-6 and J usage is TRBJ2-2, with D possibly being TRBD2 (5 bases). The V and J ends lost 1 base and 4 bases respectively, with 14 bases between them. Germline assignment: CDR1 SGHDT and CDR2 YYEEEE. The CDR3 contains 16 residues. As DNA, the CDR3 is TGTGCCAGCAGCTTGTTGGTACAGCGGACCACCGGGGAGCTGTTTTTT. Translated, it gives CASSLLVQRTTGELFF.

The V gene is TRBV19, the J gene TRBJ1-2; 8 nucleotides match TRBD1. Trimming removed 3 bases from V and 4 bases from J; junction bases left unmatched: 7. This CDR3 is 15 amino acids long. Germline V gene lookup returns CDR1 LNHDA and CDR2 SQIVND (reference sequence). CDR3 region: CASSIDDRGSYGYTF. The DNA for the CDR3 is TGTGCCAGTAGTATCGACGACAGGGGCTCCTATGGCTACACCTTC. Variable domain in full (rest from reference TRBV19 and TRBJ1-2): DGGITQSPKYLFRKEGQNVTLSCEQNLNHDAMYWYRQDPGQGLRLIYYSQIVNDFQKGDIAEGYSVSREKKESFPLTVTSAQKNPTAFYLCASSIDDRGSYGYTFGSGTRLTVV.

As to this clone: The sample contains more than one DNA sequence encoding this CDR3. V gene TRBV12-3 or TRBV12-4 combines with J gene TRBJ1-1; possible D gene TRBD1, 6 bases. V was clipped by 6 bases and J by 3 bases, with 11 bases between them. This CDR3 contains 13 residues. This CDR3 reads CASSLTGYTEAFF. The CDR3 region has the DNA TGTGCCAGCAGCCTCACAGGGTACACTGAAGCTTTCTTT.

The J gene is TRBJ2-5, the V gene TRBV6-5; the match to TRBD2 covers 9 bases. The V gene's germline CDR1 is MNHEY and CDR2 SVGAGI. This CDR3 contains 16 residues. Trimming cost V 2 bases and J 5 bases; bases outside gene matches: 9. In DNA form, the CDR3 reads TGTGCCAGCAGTTACGGGGCTAGCGGGGAGATGGAGACCCAGTACTTC. Translated, it gives CASSYGASGEMETQYF.

The chain couples TRBV5-1 to TRBJ1-1; D ambiguous. Trimming removed 0 bases from V and 3 bases from J, with 9 bases in between. CDR1 SGHRS and CDR2 YFSETQ come from the germline V gene. This CDR3 comprises 14 residues. Here the CDR3 DNA reads TGCGCCAGCAGCTTGGGTTTCGGGGACACTGAAGCTTTCTTT. This gives the protein CASSLGFGDTEAFF.

The chain recombines TRBV5-6 with TRBJ1-2; D possibly corresponds to TRBD1 (6 bases). CDR1 is SGHDT, CDR2 YYEEEE, per germline. V was cut by 0 bases and J by 3 bases, with 18 bases left in between. This CDR3 is built from 17 residues. The CDR3 loop is CASSLASRQALDYGYTF. DNA of the CDR3: TGTGCCAGCAGCTTGGCATCTCGACAGGCTTTGGACTATGGCTACACCTTC.

V and J are TRBV7-9 and TRBJ1-5; TRBD1 might be the D (5 bases). Germline loops: CDR1 SEHNR, CDR2 FQNEAQ (reference sequence). Trimming took off 1 base at V and 4 bases at J, with 17 bases between the two ends. The CDR3 length is 17 residues. The CDR3 DNA reads as TGTGCCAGCAGCTTAGGACTCGGAGAGGGGAGGAATCAGCCCCAGCATTTT. Protein sequence: CASSLGLGEGRNQPQHF.

The chain combines TRBV29-1 with TRBJ1-4; D is possibly TRBD1 (5 bases). Germline loops: CDR1 SQVTM, CDR2 ANQGSEA. There are 13 residues in the CDR3. V was cut by 8 bases and J by 6 bases, with 16 bases left in between. CDR3 protein: CSSRGERDEKLFF. CDR3 coding DNA: TGCAGCTCTCGGGGGGAAAGGGATGAAAAACTGTTTTTT.

The chain employs TRBV18 and TRBJ1-3; 8 bases are a match to TRBD1. The V segment lost 3 bases and the J segment 6 bases; nucleotides outside the gene matches: 4. The CDR3 totals 14 residues. From germline, CDR1 is KGHSH and CDR2 LQKENI. As DNA, the CDR3 is TGTGCCAGCTCACCCCTGGACAGGGAAAACACCATATATTTT. Protein: CASSPLDRENTIYF.

In its sample, this clone was seen a few times. The gene calls are TRBV2 and TRBJ2-7; 11 bases line up with TRBD1. Per the germline V gene, CDR1 is SNHLY and CDR2 is FYNNEI. The J segment lost 3 bases and the V segment lost 7 bases, leaving 8 bases of the junction unmatched. The CDR3 runs to 15 residues. The CDR3 DNA follows: TGTGCCAGCACAAGAGGGACAGGGGGTCGCTACGAGCAGTACTTC. This codes for CASTRGTGGRYEQYF.

The genes are TRBV29-1 and TRBJ1-2; TRBD1 matches at 7 bases. Germline V gene lookup returns CDR1 SQVTM and CDR2 ANQGSEA. Germline trimming cut 7 bases from V and 4 bases from J; bases unmatched to any gene: 18. The CDR3 is 16 residues long. CDR3 protein: CSGLDRVSDRSYGYTF. The DNA of the CDR3 is TGCAGCGGCCTCGACCGGGTATCGGACAGGTCCTATGGCTACACCTTC.

This chain connects TRBV6-5 to TRBJ1-1; D gene unclear. In germline, CDR1 is MNHEY, CDR2 SVGAGI. Between the trimmed V and J ends, which lost 2 bases and 5 bases, there was a span of 15 bases. The CDR3 loop spans 15 amino acids. The CDR3 nucleotides are TGTGCCAGCAGTTACCAGAATATTCGTCCAACTGAAGCTTTCTTT. This translates into CASSYQNIRPTEAFF.

The chain recombines TRBV7-2 with TRBJ1-2; 7 nucleotides match TRBD1. V shed 1 base and J 5 bases; nucleotides not matched to a gene: 19. The germline gives CDR1 SGHTA, CDR2 FQGNSA. The CDR3 is 19 amino acids. In nucleotides, the CDR3 is TGTGCCAGCAGCTTAGTCCGTCCAGGGACAGCCGACCGACAATATGGCTACACCTTC. Protein: CASSLVRPGTADRQYGYTF.

The chain links TRBV6-5 to TRBJ2-3; 8 nucleotides line up with TRBD2. Per germline, CDR1 MNHEY and CDR2 SVGAGI. The CDR3 is 14 residues long. Trimming cost V 6 bases and J 5 bases; bases outside gene matches: 7. The CDR3 bases are TGTGCCAGCAGGGTAGCGGGATCTGGAGATACGCAGTATTTT. Translating gives CASRVAGSGDTQYF.

Written as DNA, the CDR3 is TGTGCCAGCAGCCCACAAACCGGGACAGGGGGTTCACCCCTCCACTTT. It translates to CASSPQTGTGGSPLHF. This sequence joins TRBV7-2 and TRBJ1-6; 11 positions match TRBD1. The V and J ends lost 5 bases and 9 bases, in that order; junction bases with no gene match: 9. CDR3 length: 16 residues. Germline V lookup: CDR1 SGHTA, CDR2 FQGNSA. Complete variable domain (other parts from reference TRBV7-2 and TRBJ1-6): GAGVSQSPSNKVTEKGKDVELRCDPISGHTALYWYRQSLGQGLEFLIYFQGNSAPDKSGLPSDRFSAERTGGSVSTLTIQRTQQEDSAVYLCASSPQTGTGGSPLHFGNGTRLTVT.

The chain carries TRBV7-8 and TRBJ1-1; D not certain. CDR1 is SGHVS, CDR2 FQNEAQ, per germline. V dropped 2 bases and J dropped 4 bases, with 8 bases sitting between them. The CDR3 is 13 residues long. The CDR3 here is CASSLRETTEAFF. In DNA form, the CDR3 reads TGTGCCAGCAGCTTACGGGAGACCACTGAAGCTTTCTTT.

This chain uses TRBV2 with TRBJ1-6, with D tentatively TRBD1 (5 bases). Deletions cut 5 bases from V and 10 bases from J, with 15 bases between. The CDR3 runs to 14 residues. The germline V gene has CDR1 SNHLY and CDR2 FYNNEI. This CDR3 reads CASSSDTSGSPLHF. The CDR3, as DNA: TGTGCCAGCAGTTCGGACACCTCAGGGTCACCCCTCCACTTT. Supplemented by reference TRBV2 and TRBJ1-6, the full variable domain reads EPEVTQTPSHQVTQMGQEVILRCVPISNHLYFYWYRQILGQKVEFLVSFYNNEISEKSEIFDDQFSVERPDGSNFTLKIRSTKLEDSAMYFCASSSDTSGSPLHFGNGTRLTVT.

This clone was counted once. The V and J genes are TRBV6-2 or TRBV6-3 and TRBJ1-2, with TRBD1 identical over 8 bases. The CDR3 spans 14 residues. V lost 3 bases to trimming and J lost 7 bases; unmatched junction nucleotides: 7. Per germline, CDR1 MNHEY and CDR2 SVGEGT. This CDR3 reads CASSYIQGASGYTF. The CDR3 DNA follows: TGTGCCAGCAGTTATATCCAGGGGGCATCTGGCTACACCTTC.

This clone has at least ten counts. Relative to the germline gene, one junction end is altered; a read error may explain this. V usage is TRBV11-2 and J usage is TRBJ2-7; D might be TRBD2 (6 bases). From germline, CDR1 is SGHAT and CDR2 FQNNGV. The CDR3 is 12 amino acids. The CDR3 DNA sequence: TGTGCCAGCAGTTTAGGTGGAGTCCCGGGGGACTTC. This codes for CASSLGGVPGDF.

This rearrangement joins TRBV30 to TRBJ1-2; TRBD1 matches at 8 bases. This CDR3 contains 15 residues. V lost 2 bases and J lost 4; bases outside the gene matches: 9. The germline CDR1 and CDR2 sequences are GTSNPN and SVGIG (reference sequence). DNA of the CDR3: TGTGCCTGGAGTCCCCTGGACAGGGAGACCTATGGCTACACCTTC. Translating it yields CAWSPLDRETYGYTF.